These 5 T cell receptor beta chains came from one sample sequenced in a study of blood T cell repertoires in COVID-19. TCRdb's copy holds only in-frame clones and misses some; the assay was immunoSEQ multiplex PCR. There are 150,000 to 200,000 clones in the sample; less than 95% occur only once, and roughly 0.76% lies in the top ten. Sequenced material: peripheral blood. The receptors were gathered from a man aged 25-40 years with COVID-19, enrolled during active disease.

This chain uses TRBV12-5 with TRBJ1-5; a weak D match, TRBD1 (5 bases). Trimming took off 4 bases at V and 6 bases at J, with 10 bases between the two ends. The V gene's germline CDR1 is LGHNT and CDR2 FRNRAP. This CDR3 contains 13 residues. The CDR3 region has the DNA TGTGCTAGTGGTTGGGAGGACACTCAGCCCCAGCATTTT. Translated, it gives CASGWEDTQPQHF.

The rearrangement uses TRBV7-2 and TRBJ2-5; weak D call: TRBD2 (7 bases). This CDR3 has 15 amino acids. Trimming cost V 4 bases and J 5 bases, with 17 bases left between them. Germline CDR1 reads SGHTA; CDR2 reads FQGNSA. The CDR3 loop reads CASSSGGGVGETQYF. CDR3 DNA: TGTGCCAGCAGCTCCGGAGGGGGGGTCGGGGAGACCCAGTACTTC.

The CDR3 loop is CASSRSATLNEKLFF. CDR3 coding DNA: TGTGCCAGTAGTAGAAGCGCTACCCTTAATGAAAAACTGTTTTTT. The chain uses TRBV19 and TRBJ1-4, with D uncertain. V lost 4 bases and J lost 4, with 13 bases in between. Per germline, CDR1 LNHDA and CDR2 SQIVND (reference sequence). There are 15 residues in the CDR3.

This chain links TRBV7-9 with TRBJ2-7; 9 bases agree with TRBD2. The germline gives CDR1 SEHNR, CDR2 FQNEAQ (reference sequence). CDR3 length equals 14 residues. Losses at the gene ends were 5 bases for V and 1 base for J; bases not matched to a gene: 3. In nucleotides, the CDR3 is TGTGCCAGCAGCCCCAGCGGGGGGTCCTACGAGCAGTACTTC. It translates to CASSPSGGSYEQYF.

This sequence joins TRBV29-1 and TRBJ1-1; 7 positions match TRBD1. J lost 6 bases, V lost 7 bases, and 11 bases had no gene match. The CDR3 loop spans 13 amino acids. CDR1 SQVTM and CDR2 ANQGSEA come from the germline V gene. The CDR3 DNA is TGCAGCGCCGCAAGACAGGGAAGTGCTGAAGCTTTCTTT. It is translated as CSAARQGSAEAFF.